This record concerns one T cell receptor beta chain sequence. The CDR3 consists of 15 residues. The V segment lost 3 bases and the J segment 2 bases; nucleotides outside the gene matches: 5. Per the germline V gene, CDR1 is ENHRY and CDR2 is SYGVKD. The entry originates in a study of technical replicates of blood from a few donors. Sequencing was performed with immunoSEQ multiplex PCR; in TCRdb, only in-frame clones are kept and a portion is missing. The sample contains 70,000 to 95,000 clones, approximately 97% of which appear only once. The rearrangement links TRBV10-3 to TRBJ2-7; 9 bases are shared with TRBD2. The specimen sequenced was T cells isolated from PBMCs. This clonotype originated in a human donor in good health. CDR3 DNA sequence: TGTGCCATCAGTGATATGGCGGGAGGGCCCTACGAGCAGTACTTC. Its protein is CAISDMAGGPYEQYF.